Each of the 2 T cell receptor beta chains below was sequenced from the same sample in a study of T cell repertoires in cytomegalovirus infection. TCRdb re-analysed the reads in MiXCR, keeping a single row per CDR3 protein. The sample includes about 97,000 distinct CDR3 sequences, 16% of them seen just once. The specimen sequenced was PBMCs. The receptors shown here come from a human donor in good health (CMV status not recorded). Some clones in this sample may be carry-over from other donors' samples.

This clonotype was recorded at least ten times. The chain couples TRBV20-1 to TRBJ2-3; 15 bases fit TRBD2. V shed 5 bases and J 4 bases; nucleotides not matched to a gene: 7. This CDR3 is 16 amino acids long. Per the germline V gene, CDR1 is DFQATT and CDR2 is SNEGSKA (reference sequence). The CDR3 nucleotides are TGCAGTGCTTCCGGGACTAGCGGGGGGAGGGCAGATACGCAGTATTTT. Protein: CSASGTSGGRADTQYF.

This clonotype showed up many times. The chain carries TRBV5-1 and TRBJ1-5; 7 bases are shared with TRBD1. Per germline, CDR1 SGHRS and CDR2 YFSETQ. V was clipped by 4 bases and J by 4 bases; unmatched bases: 8. The CDR3 length is 15 residues. CDR3 residues: CASSMTGTGNQPQHF. The CDR3 bases are TGCGCCAGCAGCATGACAGGGACCGGGAATCAGCCCCAGCATTTT.